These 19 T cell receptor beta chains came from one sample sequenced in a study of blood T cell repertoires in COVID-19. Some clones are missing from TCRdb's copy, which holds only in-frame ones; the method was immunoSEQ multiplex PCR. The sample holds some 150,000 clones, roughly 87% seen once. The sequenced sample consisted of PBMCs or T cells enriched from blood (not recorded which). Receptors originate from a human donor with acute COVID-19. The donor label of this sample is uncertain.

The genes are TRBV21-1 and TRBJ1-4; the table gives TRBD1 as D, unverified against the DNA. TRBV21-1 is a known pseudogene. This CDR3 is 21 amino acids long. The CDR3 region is CASTSGPTNLQGVSANEKLFF. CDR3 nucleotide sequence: TGTGCCAGCACCTCAGGCCCAACCAATTTACAGGGGGTTTCGGCTAATGAAAAACTGTTTTTT.

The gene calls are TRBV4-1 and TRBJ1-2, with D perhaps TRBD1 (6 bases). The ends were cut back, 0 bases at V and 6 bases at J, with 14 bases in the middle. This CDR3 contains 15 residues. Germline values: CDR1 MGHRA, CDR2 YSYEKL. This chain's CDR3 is CASSQDDGGGDGYTF. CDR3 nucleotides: TGCGCCAGCAGCCAAGATGATGGGGGGGGCGATGGCTACACCTTC.

The CDR3 DNA sequence: TGTGCCAGCTCTGGAGGTGGCTACACCTTC. Its protein product is CASSGGGYTF. J is TRBJ1-2 and V is TRBV18; no reliable D call. V shed 6 bases and J shed 7 bases, with 6 bases lying between them. Germline CDR1 is KGHSH and CDR2 is LQKENI. There are 10 residues in the CDR3.

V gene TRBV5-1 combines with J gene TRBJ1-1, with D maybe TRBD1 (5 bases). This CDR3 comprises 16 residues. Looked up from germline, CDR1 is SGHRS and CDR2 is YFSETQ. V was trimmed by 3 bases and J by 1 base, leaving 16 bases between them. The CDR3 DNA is TGCGCCAGCAGCTGGCGGGCGGGACGGGGGAACACTGAAGCTTTCTTT. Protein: CASSWRAGRGNTEAFF.

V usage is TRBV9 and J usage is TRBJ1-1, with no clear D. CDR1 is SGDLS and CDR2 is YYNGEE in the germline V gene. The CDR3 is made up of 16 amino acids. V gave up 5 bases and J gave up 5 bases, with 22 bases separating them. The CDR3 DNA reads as TGTGCCAGCAGTCCCGGCCCGGAGGCAGGTTCAACTGAAGCTTTCTTT. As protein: CASSPGPEAGSTEAFF.

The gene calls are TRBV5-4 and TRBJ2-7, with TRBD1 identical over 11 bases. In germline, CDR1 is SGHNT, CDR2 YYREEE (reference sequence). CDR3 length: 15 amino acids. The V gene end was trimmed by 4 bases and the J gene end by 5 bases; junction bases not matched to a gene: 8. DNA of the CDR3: TGTGCCAGCAGCGGGGGGACAGGGGGACAAAACGAGCAGTACTTC. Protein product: CASSGGTGGQNEQYF.

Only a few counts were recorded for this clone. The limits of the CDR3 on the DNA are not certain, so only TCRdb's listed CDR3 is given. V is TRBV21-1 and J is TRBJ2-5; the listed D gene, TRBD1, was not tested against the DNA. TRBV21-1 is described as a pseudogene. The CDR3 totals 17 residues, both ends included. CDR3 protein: CASSPRVGGGAKETQYF.

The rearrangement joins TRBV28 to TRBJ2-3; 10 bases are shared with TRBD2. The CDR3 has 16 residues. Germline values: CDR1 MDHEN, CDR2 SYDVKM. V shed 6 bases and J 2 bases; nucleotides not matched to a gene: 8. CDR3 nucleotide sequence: TGTGCCAGCAGGCCTAGCGGGGGCCGCTTCACAGATACGCAGTATTTT. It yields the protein CASRPSGGRFTDTQYF.

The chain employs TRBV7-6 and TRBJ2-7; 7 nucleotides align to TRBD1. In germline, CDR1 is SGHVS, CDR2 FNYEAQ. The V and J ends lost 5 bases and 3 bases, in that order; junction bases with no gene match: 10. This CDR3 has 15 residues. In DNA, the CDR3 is TGTGCCAGCAGCCCCGAGGACAGGAGTTACTACGAGCAGTACTTC. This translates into CASSPEDRSYYEQYF.

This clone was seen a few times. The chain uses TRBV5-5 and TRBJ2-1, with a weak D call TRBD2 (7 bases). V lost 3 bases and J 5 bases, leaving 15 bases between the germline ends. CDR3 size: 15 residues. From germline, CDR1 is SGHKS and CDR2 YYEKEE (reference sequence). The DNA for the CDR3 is TGTGCCAGCAGCTCACCGGGGGGCCGGAACAATGAGCAGTTCTTC. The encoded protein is CASSSPGGRNNEQFF.

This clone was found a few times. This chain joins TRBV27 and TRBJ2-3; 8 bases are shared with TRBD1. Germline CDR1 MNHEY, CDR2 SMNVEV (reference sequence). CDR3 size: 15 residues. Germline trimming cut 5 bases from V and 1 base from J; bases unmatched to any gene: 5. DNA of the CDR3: TGTGCCAGCAGTGAACCGGGACAGGGCACAGATACGCAGTATTTT. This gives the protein CASSEPGQGTDTQYF.

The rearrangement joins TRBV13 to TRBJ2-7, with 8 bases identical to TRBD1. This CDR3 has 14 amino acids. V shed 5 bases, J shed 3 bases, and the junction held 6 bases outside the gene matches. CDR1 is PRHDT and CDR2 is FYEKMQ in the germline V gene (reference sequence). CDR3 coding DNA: TGTGCCAGCAGCCTCAGGACAGGGTTCTACGAGCAGTACTTC. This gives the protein CASSLRTGFYEQYF.

The CDR3 loop is CASSRGTVSYEQYF. CDR3 sequence (DNA): TGTGCCAGTAGTCGAGGGACAGTCTCCTACGAGCAGTACTTC. The rearrangement uses TRBV19 and TRBJ2-7; 7 bases agree with TRBD1. The CDR3 has 14 residues. Germline V gene data show CDR1 as LNHDA and CDR2 as SQIVND (reference sequence). Trimming removed 5 bases from V and 0 bases from J; junction bases left unmatched: 4.

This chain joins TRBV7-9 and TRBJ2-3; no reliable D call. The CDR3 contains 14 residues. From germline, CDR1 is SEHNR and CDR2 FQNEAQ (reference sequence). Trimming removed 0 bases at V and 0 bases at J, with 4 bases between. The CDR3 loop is CASSLAQSTDTQYF. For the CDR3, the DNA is TGTGCCAGCAGCTTAGCACAGAGCACAGATACGCAGTATTTT.

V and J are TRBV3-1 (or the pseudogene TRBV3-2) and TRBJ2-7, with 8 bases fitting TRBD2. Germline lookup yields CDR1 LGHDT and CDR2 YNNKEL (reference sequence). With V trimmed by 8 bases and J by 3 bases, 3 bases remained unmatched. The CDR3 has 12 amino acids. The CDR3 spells CASGGTSYEQYF. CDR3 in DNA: TGTGCCAGCGGAGGGACTAGCTACGAGCAGTACTTC.

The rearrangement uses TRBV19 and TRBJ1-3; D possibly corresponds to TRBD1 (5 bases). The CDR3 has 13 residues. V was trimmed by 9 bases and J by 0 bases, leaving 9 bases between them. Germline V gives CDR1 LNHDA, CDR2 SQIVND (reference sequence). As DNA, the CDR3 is TGTGCCAGCTTCCAGGGCTCTGGAAACACCATATATTTT. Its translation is CASFQGSGNTIYF. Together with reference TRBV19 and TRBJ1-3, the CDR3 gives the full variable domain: DGGITQSPKYLFRKEGQNVTLSCEQNLNHDAMYWYRQDPGQGLRLIYYSQIVNDFQKGDIAEGYSVSREKKESFPLTVTSAQKNPTAFYLCASFQGSGNTIYFGEGSWLTVV.

CDR3: CASSIAPPGELFF. DNA of the CDR3: TGTGCCAGTAGTATAGCCCCCCCGGGGGAGCTGTTTTTT. The chain uses TRBV19 and TRBJ2-2, with unresolved D. V was pared by 1 base and J by 8 bases, with 8 bases between. Germline assignment: CDR1 LNHDA and CDR2 SQIVND (reference sequence). CDR3 length: 13 residues.

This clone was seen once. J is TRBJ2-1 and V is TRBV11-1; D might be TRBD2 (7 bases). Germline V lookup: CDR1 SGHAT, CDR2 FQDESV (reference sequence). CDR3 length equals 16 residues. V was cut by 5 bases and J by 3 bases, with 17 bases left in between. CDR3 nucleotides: TGTGCCAGCAGCAGGGAGGGGGGCGCGAACTACAATGAGCAGTTCTTC. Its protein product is CASSREGGANYNEQFF.

The CDR3 nucleotides are TGTGCCGGAGTTTCTGGGGCCAACGTCCTGACTTTC. This translates into CAGVSGANVLTF. This chain links TRBV21-1 with TRBJ2-6; the table's D call, TRBD2, has no DNA check behind it. TRBV21-1 is an annotated pseudogene. The length of the CDR3 is 12 residues.